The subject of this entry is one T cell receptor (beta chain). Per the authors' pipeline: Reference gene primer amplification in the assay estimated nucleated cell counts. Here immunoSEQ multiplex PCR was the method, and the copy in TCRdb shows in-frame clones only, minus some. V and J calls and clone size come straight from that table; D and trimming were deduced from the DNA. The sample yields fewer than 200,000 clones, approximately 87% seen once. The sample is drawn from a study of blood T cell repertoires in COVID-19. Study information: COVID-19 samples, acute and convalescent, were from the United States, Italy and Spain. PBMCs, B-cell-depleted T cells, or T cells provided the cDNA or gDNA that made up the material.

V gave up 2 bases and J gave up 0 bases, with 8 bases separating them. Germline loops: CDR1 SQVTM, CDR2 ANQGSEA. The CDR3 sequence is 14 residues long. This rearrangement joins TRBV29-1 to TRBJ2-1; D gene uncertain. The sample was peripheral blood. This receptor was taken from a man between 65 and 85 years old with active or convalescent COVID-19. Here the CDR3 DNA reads TGCAGCGTTGAATTGGAGAGCTCCTACAATGAGCAGTTCTTC. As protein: CSVELESSYNEQFF.